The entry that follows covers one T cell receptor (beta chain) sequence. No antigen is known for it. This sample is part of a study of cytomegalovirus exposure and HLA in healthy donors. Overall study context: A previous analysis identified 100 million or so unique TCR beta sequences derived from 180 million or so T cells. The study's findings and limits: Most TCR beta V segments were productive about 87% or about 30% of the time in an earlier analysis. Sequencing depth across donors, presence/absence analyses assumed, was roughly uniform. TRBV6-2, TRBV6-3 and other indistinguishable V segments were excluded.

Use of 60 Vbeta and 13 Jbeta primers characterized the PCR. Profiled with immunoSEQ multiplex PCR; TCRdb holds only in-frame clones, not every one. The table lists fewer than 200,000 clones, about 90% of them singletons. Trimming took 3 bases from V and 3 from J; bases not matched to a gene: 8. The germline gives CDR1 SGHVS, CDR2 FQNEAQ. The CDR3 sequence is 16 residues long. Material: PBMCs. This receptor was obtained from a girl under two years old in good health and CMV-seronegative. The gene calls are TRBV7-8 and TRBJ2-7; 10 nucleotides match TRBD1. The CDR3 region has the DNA TGTGCCAGCAGCTTGTTGACAGGGGGCTACGGCTACGAGCAGTACTTC. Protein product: CASSLLTGGYGYEQYF.